The rows below give T cell receptor beta chains drawn from one sample of a study of identical twins. MiXCR, applied by TCRdb to the 5' RACE reads, yields one record per CDR3 protein. This table holds around 1.7 million distinct CDR3 sequences, about 32% found once. Material for sequencing was cord blood. These receptors were obtained from a newborn girl in good health. Both conserved end residues are part of each CDR3. The D gene is left open where the match is weak. Clone size is not always given. Where it is, it says once, few, many or a class for expanded clones.

D	size	J	V	DNA	CDR3
TRBD1	.	TRBJ2-4	TRBV5-1	TGCGCCAGCAGCTTGGACCACAGGGGTACCTACAATGAGCAGTACTTC	CASSLDHRGTYNEQYF
.	.	TRBJ2-3	TRBV27	TGTGCCAGCAGTTCCTCGGGACCCCTTGGTACGCAGTATTTT	CASSSSGPLGTQYF
TRBD1	.	TRBJ2-7	TRBV20-1	TGCAGTGCGCCCGAATCGGGACAGATCTACGAGCAGTACTTC	CSAPESGQIYEQYF
TRBD2	few	TRBJ2-3	TRBV28	TGTGCCAGCTGTTGGCGGGAGTTCCCCAGCACAGATACGCAGTATTTT	CASCWREFPSTDTQYF
.	.	TRBJ2-7	TRBV10-3	TGTGCCATCAGTGTTTGGCGGTCCTTGTCCTACGAGCAGTACTTC	CAISVWRSLSYEQYF
.	.	TRBJ1-1	TRBV12-3/TRBV12-4	TGTGCCGCCAGGGCGGGGGTGAACACTGAAGCTTTCTTT	CAARAGVNTEAFF
.	.	TRBJ2-3	TRBV12-3/TRBV12-4	TGTGCCAGCACGCGAAATAGCGTCGGGGATACGCAGTATTTT	CASTRNSVGDTQYF
TRBD1	.	TRBJ1-2	TRBV5-4	TGTGCCAGCAGCCTTCAGGGGGCTAACTGTGGCTACACCTTC	CASSLQGANCGYTF
.	few	TRBJ2-1	TRBV10-3	TGTGCCATCAGTGAAAAAGTGGACAATGAGCAGTTCTTC	CAISEKVDNEQFF
TRBD1	few	TRBJ1-5	TRBV20-1	TGCAGTGCTACCGGAGACAGGGTGTGGGGTCAGCCCCAGCATTTT	CSATGDRVWGQPQHF
.	.	TRBJ1-1	TRBV5-1	TGCGCCAGCAGCTTGGCCGTATCACAGCGCGCCACTGAAGCTTTCTTT	CASSLAVSQRATEAFF
TRBD1	few	TRBJ2-7	TRBV6-2/TRBV6-3	TGTGCCAGCAGTTACGGGGGACAGTCGTACTTC	CASSYGGQSYF
TRBD2	many	TRBJ2-1	TRBV7-2	TGTGCCAGCAGCACCTTAGCGGGAGGGTACAATGAGCAGTTCTTC	CASSTLAGGYNEQFF
.	.	TRBJ1-2	TRBV20-1	TGCAGTGCTAGAGCCACAGCGTATGGCTACACCTTC	CSARATAYGYTF
.	.	TRBJ2-4	TRBV10-3	TGTGCCATCAGTGAGTGGGGATTAGCCAAAAACATTCAGTACTTC	CAISEWGLAKNIQYF
.	.	TRBJ2-3	TRBV30	TGTGCCTGGAGTGTAGGGGGCGGGGGGTCGATCTATAACACAGATACGCAGTATTTT	CAWSVGGGGSIYNTDTQYF
TRBD2	few	TRBJ2-1	TRBV7-9	TGTGCCAGCAGCGCCTTAAGGACTAGCACTGGTGAGCAGTTCTTC	CASSALRTSTGEQFF
.	.	TRBJ2-5	TRBV14	TGTGCCAGCAGCCCGGGAGTTCGAGCGACCCAGTACTTC	CASSPGVRATQYF
.	.	TRBJ2-4	TRBV12-3/TRBV12-4	TGTGCCAGCGGTCAGAGAAGGTGGGAGAGGGACATTCAGTACTTC	CASGQRRWERDIQYF
.	many	TRBJ1-1	TRBV5-1	TGTGCCAGCAGCTCCGGAGTGAACACTGAAGCTTTCTTT	CASSSGVNTEAFF
TRBD1	.	TRBJ2-5	TRBV10-3	TGTGCCATCAGCCCCGGGACAGAAGAGACCCAGTACTTC	CAISPGTEETQYF
TRBD1	.	TRBJ1-2	TRBV27	TGTGCCACCTCTACAGGGGCGAAATATGGCTACACCTTC	CATSTGAKYGYTF
TRBD2	.	TRBJ2-2	TRBV4-1	TGCGCCAGCAGCCAACTCGTTAGCGGGAGGGCCACCGGGGAGCTGTTTTTT	CASSQLVSGRATGELFF
TRBD1	few	TRBJ1-1	TRBV28	TGTGCCAGCAACCTGGGGGACAGGGGGAACACTGAAGCTTTCTTT	CASNLGDRGNTEAFF
TRBD2	few	TRBJ2-3	TRBV13	TGTGCCAGCAGGGAACTAGCGGGGGGTACAGATACGCAGTATTTT	CASRELAGGTDTQYF
.	few	TRBJ1-1	TRBV7-9	TGTGCCAGCAGCTTAGCCCAGTACACTGAAGCTTTCTTT	CASSLAQYTEAFF
TRBD1	.	TRBJ1-1	TRBV7-6	TGTGCCAGCAGCTTAAGGCCCGGGACAGGGATCACTGAAGCTTTCTTT	CASSLRPGTGITEAFF
TRBD1	.	TRBJ1-4	TRBV7-9	TGTGCCAGCAGTGGGGGACAGGGTGTGGCTAATGAAAAACTGTTTTTT	CASSGGQGVANEKLFF
.	.	TRBJ2-1	TRBV25-1	TGTGCCAGCAGTGAATTCAGGACTGGGGGGAATCAAGAGACCCAGTTCTTC	CASSEFRTGGNQETQFF
.	.	TRBJ2-2	TRBV30	TGTGCCTGGAGTTTTCTCGGGAACACCGGGGAGCTGTTTTTT	CAWSFLGNTGELFF
TRBD1	.	TRBJ2-1	TRBV30	TGTGCCTGGACTTACCGGGACAGGGGGTACAATGGGCAGTTCTTC	CAWTYRDRGYNGQFF
.	.	TRBJ2-1	TRBV20-1	TGCAGTGCTAGAGTGAGGGGTAGAGTCAACAATGAGCAGTTCTTC	CSARVRGRVNNEQFF
TRBD1	.	TRBJ1-1	TRBV27	TGTGCCAGCAGTTCCCAGGGGGTGTTCACTGAAGCTTTCTTT	CASSSQGVFTEAFF
TRBD1	few	TRBJ2-1	TRBV27	TGTGCCAGCAGTTTATCGTTTGGGACAGGGAATGAGCAGTTCTTC	CASSLSFGTGNEQFF
.	few	TRBJ1-2	TRBV20-1	TGCAGTGCTTCCCGAGTTATGGATGGCTACACCTTC	CSASRVMDGYTF
.	few	TRBJ2-1	TRBV9	TGTGCCAGCAGCGGTAACCGGGGGAGCTCCTACAATGAGCAGTTCTTC	CASSGNRGSSYNEQFF
.	.	TRBJ2-3	TRBV3-1	TGTGCCAGCAGCCAAGACCTAGATGGTGTAGATACGCAGTATTTT	CASSQDLDGVDTQYF
.	.	TRBJ2-7	TRBV6-6	TGTGCCAGCAGTTACTCGAGTACATTTGTCTACGAGCAGTACTTC	CASSYSSTFVYEQYF
TRBD1	.	TRBJ1-2	TRBV5-1	TGCGCCAGCAGCTTAGCAGGGGGTCCTTTTAACTATGGCTACACCTTC	CASSLAGGPFNYGYTF
TRBD2	few	TRBJ2-7	TRBV18	TGTGCCAGCTCACTAGTCGCGGGAGTAGTAGGCAATGAGCAGTACTTC	CASSLVAGVVGNEQYF
.	.	TRBJ1-4	TRBV28	TGTGCCAGCAGTTCCACCGGGGAAACTGCAACTAATGAAAAACTGTTTTTT	CASSSTGETATNEKLFF
TRBD2	few	TRBJ2-3	TRBV10-2	TGCGCCAGCAGTTCACTAGCGCGAACAGATACGCAGTATTTT	CASSSLARTDTQYF
.	.	TRBJ2-3	TRBV10-1	TGCGCCAGCAGTGTCAGGGGGGATACAGATACGCAGTATTTT	CASSVRGDTDTQYF
.	.	TRBJ1-1	TRBV20-1	TGCAGTGCTAGAGCCCCCCGGGGCTCTGAAACTGAAGCTTTCTTT	CSARAPRGSETEAFF
.	.	TRBJ1-5	TRBV2	TGTGCCAGCAGTGAGGCAGCACCGGGGAATCAGCCCCAGCATTTT	CASSEAAPGNQPQHF